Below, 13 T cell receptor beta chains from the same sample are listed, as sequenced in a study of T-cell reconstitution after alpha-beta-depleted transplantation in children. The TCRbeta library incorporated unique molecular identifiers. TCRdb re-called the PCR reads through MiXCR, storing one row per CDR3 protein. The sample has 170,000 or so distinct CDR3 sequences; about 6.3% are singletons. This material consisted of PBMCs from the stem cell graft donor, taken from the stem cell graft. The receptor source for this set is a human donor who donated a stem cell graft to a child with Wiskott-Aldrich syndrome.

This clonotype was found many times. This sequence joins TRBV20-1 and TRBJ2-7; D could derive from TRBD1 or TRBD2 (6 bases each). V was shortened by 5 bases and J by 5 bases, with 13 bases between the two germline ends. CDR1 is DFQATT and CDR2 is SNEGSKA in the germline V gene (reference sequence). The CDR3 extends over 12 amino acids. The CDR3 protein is CSAGGTSNEQYF. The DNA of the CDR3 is TGCAGTGCTGGAGGGACATCAAACGAGCAGTACTTC.

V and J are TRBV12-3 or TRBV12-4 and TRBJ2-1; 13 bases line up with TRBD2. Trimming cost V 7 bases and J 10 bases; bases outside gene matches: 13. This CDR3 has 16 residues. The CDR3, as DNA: TGTGCCAGCATCCGAAGTACTAGCGGGGGGGCTGGGGAGCAGTTCTTC. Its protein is CASIRSTSGGAGEQFF.

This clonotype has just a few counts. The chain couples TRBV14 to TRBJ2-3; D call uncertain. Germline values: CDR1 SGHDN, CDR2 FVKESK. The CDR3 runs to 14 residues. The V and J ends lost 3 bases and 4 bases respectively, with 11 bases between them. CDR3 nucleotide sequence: TGTGCCAGCAGCCATAGGGTTTTTCCAGATACGCAGTATTTT. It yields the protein CASSHRVFPDTQYF.

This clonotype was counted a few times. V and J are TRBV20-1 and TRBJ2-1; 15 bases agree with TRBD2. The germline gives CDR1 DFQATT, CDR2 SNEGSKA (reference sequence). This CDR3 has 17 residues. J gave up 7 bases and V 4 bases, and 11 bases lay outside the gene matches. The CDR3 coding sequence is TGCAGTGCTAAGTGGTGGACTAGCGGGAGGGGTTGGAATGAGCAGTTCTTC. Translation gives CSAKWWTSGRGWNEQFF.

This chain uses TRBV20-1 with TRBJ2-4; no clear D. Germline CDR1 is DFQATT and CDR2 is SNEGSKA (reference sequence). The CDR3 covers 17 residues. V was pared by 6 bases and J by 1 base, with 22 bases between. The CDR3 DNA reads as TGCAGTGCCGGAGACCATCAAACTGGGCTTGCCAAAAACATTCAGTACTTC. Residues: CSAGDHQTGLAKNIQYF.

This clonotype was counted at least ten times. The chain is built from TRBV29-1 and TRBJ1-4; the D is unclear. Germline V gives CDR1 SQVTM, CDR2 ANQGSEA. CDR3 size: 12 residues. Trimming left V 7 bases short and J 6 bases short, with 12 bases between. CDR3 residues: CSGGERDEKLFF. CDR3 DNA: TGCAGCGGCGGGGAGCGCGATGAAAAACTGTTTTTT.

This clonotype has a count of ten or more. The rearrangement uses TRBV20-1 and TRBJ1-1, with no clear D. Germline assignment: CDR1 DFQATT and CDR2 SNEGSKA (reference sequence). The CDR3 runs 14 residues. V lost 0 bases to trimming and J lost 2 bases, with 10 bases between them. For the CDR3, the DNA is TGCAGTGCTAGAGATCATCAGAGAAACACTGAAGCTTTCTTT. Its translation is CSARDHQRNTEAFF.

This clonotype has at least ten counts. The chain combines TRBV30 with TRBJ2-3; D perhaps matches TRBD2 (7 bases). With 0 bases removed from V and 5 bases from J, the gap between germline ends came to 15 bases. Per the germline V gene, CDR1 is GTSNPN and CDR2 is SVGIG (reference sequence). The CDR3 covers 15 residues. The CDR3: CAWSVPRGGGDTQYF. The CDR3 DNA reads TGTGCCTGGAGTGTACCCCGGGGAGGGGGAGATACGCAGTATTTT.

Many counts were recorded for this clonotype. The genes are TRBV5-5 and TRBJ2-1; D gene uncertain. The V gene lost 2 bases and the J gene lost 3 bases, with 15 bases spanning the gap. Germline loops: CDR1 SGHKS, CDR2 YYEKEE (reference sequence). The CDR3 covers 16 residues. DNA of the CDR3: TGTGCCAGCAGCTTAGATCGACACTTAGGCTACAATGAGCAGTTCTTC. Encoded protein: CASSLDRHLGYNEQFF.

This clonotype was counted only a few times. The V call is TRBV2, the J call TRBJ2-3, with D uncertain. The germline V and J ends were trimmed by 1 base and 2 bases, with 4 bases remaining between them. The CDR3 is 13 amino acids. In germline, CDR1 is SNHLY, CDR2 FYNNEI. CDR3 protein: CASSEGATDTQYF. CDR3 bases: TGTGCCAGCAGTGAAGGGGCCACAGATACGCAGTATTTT.

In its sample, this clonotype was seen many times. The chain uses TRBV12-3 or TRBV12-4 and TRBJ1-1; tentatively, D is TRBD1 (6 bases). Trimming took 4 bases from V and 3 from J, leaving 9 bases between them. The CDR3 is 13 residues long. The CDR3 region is CASSSQGYTEAFF. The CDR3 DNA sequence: TGTGCCAGCAGTTCACAGGGATACACTGAAGCTTTCTTT.

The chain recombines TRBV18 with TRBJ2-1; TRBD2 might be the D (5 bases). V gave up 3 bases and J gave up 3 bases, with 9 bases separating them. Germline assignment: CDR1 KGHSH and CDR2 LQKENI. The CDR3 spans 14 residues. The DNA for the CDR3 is TGTGCCAGCTCACCCGGGGAAAACTACAATGAGCAGTTCTTC. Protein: CASSPGENYNEQFF.

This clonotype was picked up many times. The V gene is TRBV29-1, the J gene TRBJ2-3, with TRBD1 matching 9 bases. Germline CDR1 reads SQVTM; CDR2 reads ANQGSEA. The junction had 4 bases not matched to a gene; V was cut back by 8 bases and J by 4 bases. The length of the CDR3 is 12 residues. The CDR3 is CSPGQGPDTQYF. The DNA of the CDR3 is TGCAGCCCGGGACAGGGCCCAGATACGCAGTATTTT.